These 30 T cell receptor beta chains share one sample of origin, sequenced in a study of blood T cell repertoires in COVID-19. Measured with immunoSEQ multiplex PCR; TCRdb has only the in-frame clones, and not every one. The table includes about 190,000 clones, more than 75% detected once. Material for sequencing was PBMCs or T cells enriched from blood (not recorded which). These receptors came from a woman aged 50 to 60 with acute COVID-19.

This sequence joins TRBV6-5 and TRBJ2-1; TRBD1 agrees at 7 bases. Looked up from germline, CDR1 is MNHEY and CDR2 is SVGAGI. The ends lost 0 bases at V and 3 bases at J; junction bases unmatched: 5. The CDR3 extends over 16 amino acids. Here the CDR3 reads CASSYSLRGIYNEQFF. CDR3 coding DNA: TGTGCCAGCAGTTACTCGCTCAGGGGGATCTACAATGAGCAGTTCTTC.

V is TRBV11-2 and J is TRBJ2-2, with D possibly being TRBD2 (6 bases). V lost 5 bases and J 4 bases, leaving 11 bases between the germline ends. The germline V gene has CDR1 SGHAT and CDR2 FQNNGV. The CDR3 contains 14 residues. The CDR3 loop is CASSPLASTGELFF. In nucleotides, the CDR3 is TGTGCCAGCAGCCCACTAGCTTCCACCGGGGAGCTGTTTTTT.

The gene calls are TRBV9 and TRBJ1-2; 8 nucleotides match TRBD1. Per germline, CDR1 SGDLS and CDR2 YYNGEE. With V trimmed by 5 bases and J by 3 bases, 9 bases remained unmatched. CDR3 size: 15 residues. CDR3 in amino acids: CASSSGQGRYYGYTF. The CDR3 DNA reads TGTGCCAGCAGTTCCGGACAGGGTCGGTACTATGGCTACACCTTC. Drawing the rest from reference TRBV9 and TRBJ1-2, the complete variable domain is DSGVTQTPKHLITATGQRVTLRCSPRSGDLSVYWYQQSLDQGLQFLIQYYNGEERAKGNILERFSAQQFPDLHSELNLSSLELGDSALYFCASSSGQGRYYGYTFGSGTRLTVV.

This chain joins TRBV5-6 and TRBJ2-3, with TRBD1 matching 8 bases. Trimming took 4 bases from V and 8 from J; bases not matched to a gene: 12. This CDR3 is built from 15 residues. CDR1 and CDR2 (germline): SGHDT, YYEEEE. CDR3 bases: TGTGCCAGCAGCCCTACAGGGGGTGGTATAGGTACGCAGTATTTT. Translated, it gives CASSPTGGGIGTQYF.

This clone came up a few times. This chain links TRBV4-1 with TRBJ1-2; 8 positions agree with TRBD1. The V and J ends lost 1 base and 8 bases, in that order; junction bases with no gene match: 12. The CDR3 contains 16 residues. Germline CDR1 and CDR2: MGHRA and YSYEKL. The CDR3 reads CASSQVGRDRWGGYTF. The CDR3 coding sequence is TGCGCCAGCAGCCAAGTAGGAAGGGACAGGTGGGGCGGCTACACCTTC.

The chain has TRBV10-2 and TRBJ1-3; perhaps TRBD1 as D (6 bases). This CDR3 comprises 17 residues. The germline CDR1 and CDR2 sequences are WSHSY and SAAADI. V was pared by 8 bases and J by 1 base, with 21 bases between. The CDR3, as DNA: TGCGCCAGCGGGACATTCACCCCAAGGGGATCTGGAAACACCATATATTTT. As protein: CASGTFTPRGSGNTIYF.

This chain uses TRBV7-8 with TRBJ1-4, with D perhaps matching TRBD1 (6 bases). The CDR3 runs to 15 residues. Looked up from germline, CDR1 is SGHVS and CDR2 is FQNEAQ. V lost 1 base, J lost 6 bases, and 12 bases lay in between. This CDR3 reads CASSLGNRVYEKLFF. The CDR3, as DNA: TGTGCCAGCAGCTTAGGAAACAGGGTTTATGAAAAACTGTTTTTT.

CDR3 sequence: CASSHATGPNQPQHF. The DNA for the CDR3 is TGTGCCAGCAGCCACGCGACAGGGCCCAATCAGCCCCAGCATTTT. This sequence joins TRBV3-1 (or the pseudogene TRBV3-2) and TRBJ1-5; TRBD1 agrees at 7 bases. Germline V gives CDR1 LGHDT, CDR2 YNNKEL (reference sequence). This CDR3 has 15 amino acids. After removal of 3 bases from V and 3 bases from J, the junction contained 5 bases not matched to a gene.

Comments on this clone: A much more abundant neighbour one base away suggests this may be a read error. The rearrangement uses TRBV3-1 (or the pseudogene TRBV3-2) and TRBJ1-2; 7 bases match TRBD1. The CDR3 has 15 residues. Germline CDR1 is LGHDT and CDR2 is YNNKEL (reference sequence). The J segment lost 0 bases and the V segment lost 4 bases, leaving 5 bases of the junction unmatched. The CDR3 DNA reads TGTGCCAGCAGCCTACAGGGGACCGCTAACTATGGCTACACCTTC. Translated, it gives CASSLQGTANYGYTF.

The CDR3 sequence: CASRPTQTTGRLYGYTF. CDR3 DNA: TGTGCCAGTAGACCCACCCAAACGACAGGACGCCTCTATGGCTACACCTTC. The V and J genes are TRBV19 and TRBJ1-2; possibly TRBD1 for D (6 bases). V dropped 6 bases and J dropped 4 bases, with 24 bases sitting between them. The CDR3 consists of 17 residues. Looked up from germline, CDR1 is LNHDA and CDR2 is SQIVND (reference sequence).

The chain employs TRBV7-8 and TRBJ1-1; D gene ambiguous. V lost 1 base and J 4 bases, leaving 16 bases between the germline ends. Germline V gene lookup returns CDR1 SGHVS and CDR2 FQNEAQ. The CDR3 spans 16 residues. Written as DNA, the CDR3 is TGTGCCAGCAGCTTAGGTGCAGTCCGGGGTGGCACTGAAGCTTTCTTT. This translates into CASSLGAVRGGTEAFF.

In its sample, this clone was seen a few times. The rearrangement links TRBV2 to TRBJ2-6; D ambiguous. V gave up 7 bases and J gave up 4 bases, with 8 bases separating them. This CDR3 has 13 residues. The V gene's germline CDR1 is SNHLY and CDR2 FYNNEI. The CDR3 DNA is TGTGCCAGCACAGGAACCGGGGCCAACGTCCTGACTTTC. It translates to CASTGTGANVLTF.

The CDR3 sequence is CASTRQDCFSNQPQHF. CDR3 DNA: TGTGCCAGCACCCGACAGGATTGCTTTAGCAATCAGCCCCAGCATTTT. V gene TRBV5-7 combines with J gene TRBJ1-5; D possibly corresponds to TRBD1 (6 bases). TRBV5-7 is placed among ORFs of uncertain function. Trimming pared 6 bases from V and 0 bases from J, leaving 16 bases between. The CDR3 consists of 16 residues.

The chain has TRBV19 and TRBJ1-6, with TRBD1 identical over 7 bases. Per germline, CDR1 LNHDA and CDR2 SQIVND (reference sequence). The CDR3 sequence is 15 residues long. J was trimmed by 7 bases and V by 4 bases; bases with no gene match: 7. CDR3 nucleotide sequence: TGTGCCAGTAGTAACACCGGGACAGAAAATTCACCCCTCCACTTT. Translating it yields CASSNTGTENSPLHF.

The rearrangement joins TRBV5-5 to TRBJ1-4, with D maybe TRBD1 (5 bases). The CDR3 is made up of 15 amino acids. The V gene lost 4 bases and the J gene lost 4 bases, with 14 bases spanning the gap. Germline values: CDR1 SGHKS, CDR2 YYEKEE (reference sequence). The CDR3 loop reads CASSPPGLNNEKLFF. The CDR3 nucleotides read TGTGCCAGCAGCCCGCCGGGACTCAATAATGAAAAACTGTTTTTT.

The chain joins TRBV7-6 to TRBJ2-3; TRBD2 might be the D (7 bases). V shed 2 bases and J shed 4 bases, with 16 bases lying between them. Germline V gene data show CDR1 as SGHVS and CDR2 as FNYEAQ. The CDR3 loop spans 16 amino acids. Written as DNA, the CDR3 is TGTGCCAGCAGCTTAACTGCACGGGGGGCCGCAGATACGCAGTATTTT. It is translated as CASSLTARGAADTQYF.

The rearrangement joins TRBV19 to TRBJ2-1; 7 bases are a match to TRBD2. Per germline, CDR1 LNHDA and CDR2 SQIVND (reference sequence). CDR3 length equals 15 residues. Germline trimming cut 6 bases from V and 6 bases from J; bases unmatched to any gene: 11. Here the CDR3 reads CASSPRDGRINEQFF. The DNA of the CDR3 is TGTGCCAGTAGCCCTAGGGACGGGAGGATCAATGAGCAGTTCTTC. The whole variable domain, filled in from reference TRBV19 and TRBJ2-1, reads DGGITQSPKYLFRKEGQNVTLSCEQNLNHDAMYWYRQDPGQGLRLIYYSQIVNDFQKGDIAEGYSVSREKKESFPLTVTSAQKNPTAFYLCASSPRDGRINEQFFGPGTRLTVL.

V gene TRBV5-6 combines with J gene TRBJ1-2; TRBD1 might be the D (5 bases). V gave up 0 bases and J gave up 3 bases, with 12 bases separating them. The CDR3 spans 15 residues. Germline lookup yields CDR1 SGHDT and CDR2 YYEEEE. The DNA for the CDR3 is TGTGCCAGCAGCTTGGGTCCAGGGCTAGACTATGGCTACACCTTC. Encoded protein: CASSLGPGLDYGYTF. Using reference TRBV5-6 and TRBJ1-2 for the parts outside the CDR3, the full variable domain is DAGVTQSPTHLIKTRGQQVTLRCSPKSGHDTVSWYQQALGQGPQFIFQYYEEEERQRGNFPDRFSGHQFPNYSSELNVNALLLGDSALYLCASSLGPGLDYGYTFGSGTRLTVV.

The chain has TRBV7-8 and TRBJ2-3, with TRBD2 matching 10 bases. V dropped 1 base and J dropped 3; count of bases not matched to a gene: 1. Germline CDR1 is SGHVS and CDR2 is FQNEAQ. The CDR3 loop spans 15 amino acids. The DNA for the CDR3 is TGTGCCAGCAGCTTAGGAGCGGGGGGGACAGATACGCAGTATTTT. It yields the protein CASSLGAGGTDTQYF.

The chain has TRBV15 and TRBJ1-5; no reliable D call. Per germline, CDR1 LNHNV and CDR2 YYDKDF (reference sequence). This CDR3 contains 15 residues. V lost 3 bases and J lost 7, with 16 bases in between. CDR3: CATSSPKASRQPQHF. The CDR3 coding sequence is TGTGCCACCAGCAGCCCAAAAGCGAGCCGGCAGCCCCAGCATTTT.

This clone occurred once. The chain employs TRBV5-1 and TRBJ1-2; no clear D gene. Trimming removed 5 bases from V and 0 bases from J, with 14 bases in between. Germline-derived CDR1 and CDR2 are SGHRS and YFSETQ. The CDR3 is 15 residues long. CDR3 amino acids: CASRVLQSSNYGYTF. The CDR3 region has the DNA TGCGCCAGCAGGGTTTTACAGTCCTCTAACTATGGCTACACCTTC.

The J gene is TRBJ2-1, the V gene TRBV6-4; a weak D match, TRBD2 (7 bases). CDR3 length: 11 amino acids. Trimming took 6 bases from V and 9 from J, leaving 9 bases between them. The germline CDR1 and CDR2 sequences are MRHNA and SNTAGT. Here the CDR3 reads CASRGGLEQFF. The CDR3 coding sequence is TGTGCCAGCAGGGGGGGGCTTGAGCAGTTCTTC.

This clone was detected only a few times. Mismatch with germline at one junction end may stem from a read error. The rearrangement uses TRBV20-1 and TRBJ1-5; D ambiguous. Germline V lookup: CDR1 DFQATT, CDR2 SNEGSKA (reference sequence). The CDR3 consists of 11 residues. The CDR3 DNA follows: TGCAGTGCATACGGGGTTCAGGCCCAGCATTTT. As protein: CSAYGVQAQHF.

This chain connects TRBV7-6 to TRBJ2-5; D is undetermined. This CDR3 is 13 amino acids long. The V and J ends lost 0 bases and 5 bases respectively, with 7 bases between them. The germline CDR1 and CDR2 sequences are SGHVS and FNYEAQ. DNA of the CDR3: TGTGCCAGCAGCTTAGCGCTACTCGAGACCCAGTACTTC. Amino acids: CASSLALLETQYF. The full variable domain, its missing parts supplied by reference TRBV7-6 and TRBJ2-5, is GAGVSQSPRYKVTKRGQDVALRCDPISGHVSLYWYRQALGQGPEFLTYFNYEAQQDKSGLPNDRFSAERPEGSISTLTIQRTEQRDSAMYRCASSLALLETQYFGPGTRLLVL.

This clone was seen a few times. This chain joins TRBV27 and TRBJ2-7, with D tentatively TRBD2 (6 bases). Germline CDR1 MNHEY, CDR2 SMNVEV (reference sequence). Trimming removed 8 bases at V and 5 bases at J, with 25 bases between. The CDR3 has 16 amino acids. CDR3: CASPLGGNTNLDEQYV. CDR3 nucleotides: TGTGCCAGCCCCCTCGGAGGGAATACGAACCTGGACGAGCAGTACGTC.

This clone was recorded many times. The J gene is TRBJ1-3, the V gene TRBV5-8; weak D call: TRBD1 (5 bases). V lost 4 bases and J 0 bases, leaving 17 bases between the germline ends. The CDR3 is 17 residues long. Germline V gene lookup returns CDR1 SGHTS and CDR2 YDEGEE. CDR3 bases: TGTGCCAGCAGCGTGGTTCTAGGGGCCTTCTCTGGAAACACCATATATTTT. Its translation: CASSVVLGAFSGNTIYF.

J is TRBJ2-3 and V is TRBV6-5; the D gene is possibly TRBD2 (5 bases). Germline lookup yields CDR1 MNHEY and CDR2 SVGAGI. CDR3 length: 10 residues. V lost 7 bases and J lost 10, with 9 bases in between. The CDR3 region has the DNA TGTGCCAGCATTCACGGGGCGCAGTATTTT. Translation: CASIHGAQYF.

This clone has a single count. The J gene is TRBJ1-1, the V gene TRBV19, with 7 bases lining up with TRBD1. CDR1 and CDR2 (germline): LNHDA, SQIVND (reference sequence). With V trimmed by 6 bases and J by 0 bases, 4 bases remained unmatched. The CDR3 is 14 amino acids. The CDR3 DNA reads as TGTGCCAGTAGCTCCACAGGGGTGAACACTGAAGCTTTCTTT. Its protein product is CASSSTGVNTEAFF.

The chain combines TRBV11-2 with TRBJ2-7; D possibly corresponds to TRBD1 (6 bases). The CDR3 runs 13 residues. V was pared by 5 bases and J by 3 bases, with 11 bases between. Germline assignment: CDR1 SGHAT and CDR2 FQNNGV. For the CDR3, the DNA is TGTGCCAGCAGCCCCGGGACACTCTACGAGCAGTACGTC. Translating it yields CASSPGTLYEQYV.

The chain has TRBV19 and TRBJ2-2; a possible D gene is TRBD2 (5 bases). The CDR3 is 15 residues long. V gave up 7 bases and J gave up 5 bases, with 17 bases separating them. Germline values: CDR1 LNHDA, CDR2 SQIVND (reference sequence). Here the CDR3 DNA reads TGTGCCAGTATGGTCGGATGGGGAGTGACCGGGGAGCTGTTTTTT. This codes for CASMVGWGVTGELFF.